What follows is one TCR beta chain and its context. Its target is unknown. This specimen comes from a study of identifying expanded T cells in peripheral blood. Sequencing used immunoSEQ multiplex PCR; TCRdb keeps in-frame clones, though not all of them. This table has approximately 83,000 clones, roughly 81% appearing once. The germline V and J ends were trimmed by 4 bases and 2 bases, with 20 bases remaining between them. This CDR3 has 17 residues. Per the germline V gene, CDR1 is SGHTA and CDR2 is FQGNSA. Healthy donors had no documented immune events, such as infections, while sampled. Overall study findings and caveats: Variance in clone template counts between approximately two-week samples significantly increased with total template count across all healthy donors. About 1.2 clones differed between technical replicates, versus about 16 and 19 over time.

The chain recombines TRBV7-2 with TRBJ1-2, with D perhaps matching TRBD1 (6 bases). The sample comprised blood. The receptor was isolated from a person aged 18 to 69 in good health. CDR3 loop: CASSSNPTGQANYGYTF. The CDR3 DNA follows: TGTGCCAGCAGCTCTAACCCCACAGGGCAAGCGAACTATGGCTACACCTTC.